These 2 T cell receptor beta chains originate from one sample sequenced in a study of blood T cell repertoires in COVID-19. Sequencing was performed with immunoSEQ multiplex PCR; in TCRdb, only in-frame clones are kept and a portion is missing. In the table there are around 130,000 clones, more than 80% of which are singletons. The sample was peripheral blood. All receptors come from a human donor in a cohort sampled during active COVID-19.

The rearrangement uses TRBV29-1 and TRBJ2-5; possibly TRBD2 for D (6 bases). CDR1 and CDR2 from the germline V gene are SQVTM and ANQGSEA. V gave up 4 bases and J gave up 2 bases, with 8 bases separating them. The CDR3 spans 12 residues. This chain's CDR3 is CSVVAAQETQYF. The CDR3 region has the DNA TGCAGCGTTGTAGCGGCACAAGAGACCCAGTACTTC.

CDR3 sequence reads: CSVGSLAGAGTDTQYF. As DNA, the CDR3 is TGCAGCGTTGGATCCTTAGCGGGAGCGGGGACAGATACGCAGTATTTT. The V call is TRBV29-1, the J call TRBJ2-3; TRBD2 aligns across 9 bases. The CDR3 has 16 amino acids. Germline CDR1 SQVTM, CDR2 ANQGSEA. V lost 4 bases to trimming and J lost 3 bases; unmatched junction nucleotides: 11.